The 13 T cell receptor beta chains below come from one sample, sequenced in a study of OX40 agonist ivuxolimab in advanced cancers. The method was the immunoSEQ multiplex PCR assay. TCRdb re-hosts the immuneACCESS table, in-frame sequences only. Its copies lack some clones; in the studies checked, an unresolved V gene accounts for under half of them, and the cause for the rest is not known. This sample has more than 50,000 clones in its table, and approximately 81% of those were observed once. The top ten clones comprise approximately 3.8% of the sample. Sequencing used CD4+ or CD8+ T cells sorted from blood, obtained in a trial of the OX40 agonist ivuxolimab. Receptors originate from an adult with an advanced solid tumor such as melanoma, head and neck, liver or kidney cancer.

For the CDR3, the DNA is TGTGCCAGCAGCCTCAATAGTGGGCGTTACGAGCAGTACTTC. Amino acid sequence: CASSLNSGRYEQYF. This rearrangement joins TRBV7-3 to TRBJ2-7, with D hard to call. V lost 5 bases to trimming and J lost 4 bases, with 15 bases between them. The CDR3 is 14 residues long. Germline lookup yields CDR1 SGHTA and CDR2 FQGTGA.

V usage is TRBV5-1 and J usage is TRBJ2-6; D may be TRBD1 (6 bases). V gave up 6 bases and J gave up 2 bases, with 18 bases separating them. CDR1 is SGHRS, CDR2 YFSETQ, per germline. The length of the CDR3 is 17 residues. The CDR3 protein is CASTLGDITTGANVLTF. CDR3 sequence (DNA): TGCGCCAGCACACTAGGGGACATAACTACTGGGGCCAACGTCCTGACTTTC.

The J gene is TRBJ1-1, the V gene TRBV11-2; D is ambiguous. This CDR3 comprises 16 residues. With 6 bases removed from V and 5 bases from J, the gap between germline ends came to 22 bases. From germline, CDR1 is SGHAT and CDR2 FQNNGV. CDR3: CASSRVLAPRGTEAFF. The DNA of the CDR3 is TGTGCCAGCAGTCGCGTCTTAGCCCCTCGTGGAACTGAAGCTTTCTTT.

The genes are TRBV5-1 and TRBJ2-7, with TRBD2 as a possible D gene (5 bases). CDR3 length equals 17 residues. Trimming left V 4 bases short and J 0 bases short, with 20 bases between. CDR1 and CDR2 from the germline V gene are SGHRS and YFSETQ. CDR3 sequence: CASSPVVAGALSYEQYF. Here the CDR3 DNA reads TGCGCCAGCAGCCCGGTGGTGGCGGGCGCCCTCTCCTACGAGCAGTACTTC.

The chain has TRBV5-4 and TRBJ2-7; the match to TRBD1 covers 7 bases. CDR1 and CDR2 (germline): SGHNT, YYREEE (reference sequence). The junction had 3 bases not matched to a gene; V was cut back by 1 base and J by 5 bases. The CDR3 has 13 residues. DNA of the CDR3: TGTGCCAGCAGCTTGACAGGGGCCCACGAGCAGTACTTC. It translates to CASSLTGAHEQYF.

In this sample, this clone turned up once. This sequence joins TRBV14 and TRBJ2-2, with TRBD1 matching over 8 bases. The length of the CDR3 is 16 residues. The ends lost 0 bases at V and 3 bases at J; junction bases unmatched: 3. Germline V gene data show CDR1 as SGHDN and CDR2 as FVKESK. The CDR3 region is CASSQDGRGHTGELFF. CDR3 DNA sequence: TGTGCCAGCAGCCAAGATGGCAGGGGGCACACCGGGGAGCTGTTTTTT.

This clone has only a few counts. This chain connects TRBV5-6 to TRBJ1-5; D ambiguous. Trimming pared 4 bases from V and 1 base from J, leaving 6 bases between. This CDR3 region has 13 residues. CDR1 is SGHDT and CDR2 is YYEEEE in the germline V gene. The CDR3 reads CASSMDSNQPQHF. The CDR3 region has the DNA TGTGCCAGCAGCATGGACAGCAATCAGCCCCAGCATTTT.

This chain connects TRBV5-1 to TRBJ2-2; no firm D call. V lost 0 bases, J lost 4 bases, and 4 bases lay in between. Germline CDR1 and CDR2: SGHRS and YFSETQ. The CDR3 length is 13 residues. In DNA, the CDR3 is TGCGCCAGCAGCTTGGAGGGCACCGGGGAGCTGTTTTTT. This translates into CASSLEGTGELFF. Together with reference TRBV5-1 and TRBJ2-2, the CDR3 gives the full variable domain: KAGVTQTPRYLIKTRGQQVTLSCSPISGHRSVSWYQQTPGQGLQFLFEYFSETQRNKGNFPGRFSGRQFSNSRSEMNVSTLELGDSALYLCASSLEGTGELFFGEGSRLTVL.

This chain joins TRBV28 and TRBJ2-3, with D possibly being TRBD1 (5 bases). CDR1 and CDR2 from the germline V gene are MDHEN and SYDVKM. Trimming removed 6 bases at V and 4 bases at J, with 8 bases between. The length of the CDR3 is 12 residues. CDR3 DNA: TGTGCCAGCAGGGGGCCGTCAGATACGCAGTATTTT. Translating it yields CASRGPSDTQYF.

In nucleotides, the CDR3 is TGCAGTGGCGGCCTCCAAGAGACCCAGTACTTC. Translation: CSGGLQETQYF. The V gene is TRBV20-1, the J gene TRBJ2-5, with unresolved D. CDR1 DFQATT and CDR2 SNEGSKA come from the germline V gene (reference sequence). The CDR3 loop spans 11 amino acids. V lost 7 bases to trimming and J lost 1 base, with 7 bases between them.

CDR3 protein: CASSKTEQGYEQYF. CDR3 coding DNA: TGTGCCAGCTCGAAAACGGAACAAGGGTACGAGCAGTACTTC. V gene TRBV18 combines with J gene TRBJ2-7; D is unclear. The CDR3 contains 14 residues. V dropped 6 bases and J dropped 4 bases, with 16 bases sitting between them. From germline, CDR1 is KGHSH and CDR2 LQKENI.

The rearrangement links TRBV30 to TRBJ2-2, with D tentatively TRBD1 or TRBD2 (5 bases each). The CDR3 extends over 14 amino acids. Germline V gene data show CDR1 as GTSNPN and CDR2 as SVGIG (reference sequence). V was clipped by 2 bases and J by 6 bases, with 13 bases between them. The CDR3 sequence: CAWSQLTAAGELFF. CDR3 in DNA: TGTGCCTGGAGTCAACTGACAGCGGCCGGGGAGCTGTTTTTT.

The chain employs TRBV29-1 and TRBJ2-1, with 11 bases identical to TRBD1. Per germline, CDR1 SQVTM and CDR2 ANQGSEA. The J segment lost 6 bases and the V segment lost 8 bases, leaving 9 bases of the junction unmatched. The CDR3 extends over 14 amino acids. CDR3 DNA sequence: TGCAGCCTCCAGGGACAGGGGGGTGGCAATGAGCAGTTCTTC. It is translated as CSLQGQGGGNEQFF.